The 5 T cell receptor beta chains in this list originate from one sample, sequenced in a study of molecular identifiers for immune sequencing clone quantification. TCRdb re-derived calls from the PCR reads in MiXCR, one entry per CDR3 protein. This sample yields some 580,000 distinct CDR3 sequences, of which around 25% are seen a single time; 0.7% to 0.95% belongs to the top ten. The sequencing input was naive CD8+ T cells from blood, with Jurkat cell RNA spiked in. Subset described: FACS-sorted CD8+CD4-CCR7+CD45RA+ naive T cells. The receptor source for this set is a human donor in good health. Some libraries in this study had Jurkat cell RNA spiked in.

In its sample, this clonotype was seen many times. The chain employs TRBV5-1 and TRBJ2-3; D gene uncertain. This CDR3 has 15 amino acids. Trimming stripped 1 base from V and 0 bases from J, with 9 bases between. CDR1 and CDR2 (germline): SGHRS, YFSETQ. The chain's CDR3 is CASSLIAASTDTQYF. The DNA for the CDR3 is TGCGCCAGCAGCTTGATTGCAGCTAGCACAGATACGCAGTATTTT.

This rearrangement joins TRBV24-1 to TRBJ1-2; D unclear. The V and J ends lost 4 bases and 4 bases respectively, with 18 bases between them. The V gene's germline CDR1 is KGHDR and CDR2 SFDVKD. The CDR3 is made up of 16 amino acids. The CDR3 DNA sequence: TGTGCCACCAGTGAACAATACAGACGCCCATTCTATGGCTACACCTTC. Protein product: CATSEQYRRPFYGYTF.

The chain is built from TRBV30 and TRBJ2-7; TRBD1 is a possible D gene (6 bases). V was shortened by 4 bases and J by 3 bases, with 13 bases between the two germline ends. CDR3 length: 13 residues. Germline lookup yields CDR1 GTSNPN and CDR2 SVGIG (reference sequence). The CDR3 nucleotides read TGTGCCTGGACGTGCGAGGGGGTCTACGAGCAGTACTTC. It is translated as CAWTCEGVYEQYF.

On this clonotype: A single base separates this from a much larger clone, so it may be a read error. The genes are TRBV28 and TRBJ1-5; tentative D call: TRBD1 (6 bases). The CDR3 length is 14 residues. The V end lost 3 bases, the J end lost 7 bases, and 13 bases lay between the germline ends. Germline V lookup: CDR1 MDHEN, CDR2 SYDVKM. The CDR3 DNA reads TGTGCCAGCAGTTTGGGTCTCAGGGGACAGCCCCAGCATTTT. Encoded protein: CASSLGLRGQPQHF.

The chain carries TRBV7-6 and TRBJ1-6; a weak D match, TRBD1 (6 bases). Trimming pared 4 bases from V and 6 bases from J, leaving 10 bases between. The CDR3 contains 14 residues. Looked up from germline, CDR1 is SGHVS and CDR2 is FNYEAQ. The CDR3 nucleotides read TGTGCCAGCAGCTCAGAGGACAGTAATTCACCCCTCCACTTT. It is translated as CASSSEDSNSPLHF.